This paragraph reports one T cell receptor beta chain. Its matching antigen is unknown. The data derive from a study of cytomegalovirus exposure and HLA in healthy donors. General study results and limits: Reports showed the classifier diagnosing cytomegalovirus status with high specificity and sensitivity.

This CDR3 region has 12 residues. The germline V and J ends were trimmed by 0 bases and 6 bases, with 4 bases remaining between them. Per germline, CDR1 SGHAT and CDR2 FQNNGV. PCR used 60 Vbeta primers and 13 Jbeta primers. Libraries were prepared by immunoSEQ multiplex PCR; TCRdb keeps only in-frame clonotypes and omits some of them. The sample records 150,000 to 200,000 clones, 84% being singletons. This clonotype was sampled from a man between 18 and 29 years old in good health and CMV-seronegative. The specimen was PBMCs. The chain links TRBV11-2 to TRBJ2-3; no clear D gene. This chain's CDR3 is CASSLDSDTQYF. The DNA of the CDR3 is TGTGCCAGCAGCTTAGATTCGGATACGCAGTATTTT. The full variable domain, with the rest looked up from reference TRBV11-2 and TRBJ2-3, is EAGVAQSPRYKIIEKRQSVAFWCNPISGHATLYWYQQILGQGPKLLIQFQNNGVVDDSQLPKDRFSAERLKGVDSTLKIQPAKLEDSAVYLCASSLDSDTQYFGPGTRLTVL.